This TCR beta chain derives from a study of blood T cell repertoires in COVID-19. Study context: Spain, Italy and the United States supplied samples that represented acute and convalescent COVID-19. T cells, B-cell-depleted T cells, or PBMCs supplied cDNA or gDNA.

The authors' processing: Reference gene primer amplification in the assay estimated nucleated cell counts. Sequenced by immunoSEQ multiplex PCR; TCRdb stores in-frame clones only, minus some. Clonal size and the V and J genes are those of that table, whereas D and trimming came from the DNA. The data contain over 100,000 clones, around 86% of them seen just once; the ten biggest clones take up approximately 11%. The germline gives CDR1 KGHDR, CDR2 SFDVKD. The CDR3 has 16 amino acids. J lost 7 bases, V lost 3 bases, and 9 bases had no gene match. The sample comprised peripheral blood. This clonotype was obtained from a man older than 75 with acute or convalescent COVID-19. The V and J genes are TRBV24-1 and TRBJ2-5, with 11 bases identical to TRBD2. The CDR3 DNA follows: TGTGCCACCAGTGATACAACTAGCGGGAGACCGGGGACCCAGTACTTC. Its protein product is CATSDTTSGRPGTQYF.